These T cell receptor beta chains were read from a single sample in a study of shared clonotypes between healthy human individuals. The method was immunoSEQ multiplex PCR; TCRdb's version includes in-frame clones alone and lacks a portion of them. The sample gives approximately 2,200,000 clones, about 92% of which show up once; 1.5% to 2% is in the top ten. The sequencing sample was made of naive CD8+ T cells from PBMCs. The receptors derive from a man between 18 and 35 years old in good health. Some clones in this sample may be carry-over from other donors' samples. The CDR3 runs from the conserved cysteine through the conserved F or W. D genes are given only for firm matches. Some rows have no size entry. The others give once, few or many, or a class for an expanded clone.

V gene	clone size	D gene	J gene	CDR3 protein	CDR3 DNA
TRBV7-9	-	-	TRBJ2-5	CASKSGTPQETQYF	TGTGCCAGCAAATCCGGGACACCCCAAGAGACCCAGTACTTC
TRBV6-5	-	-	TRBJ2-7	CASSYHNEQYF	TGTGCCAGCAGTTACCACAACGAGCAGTACTTC
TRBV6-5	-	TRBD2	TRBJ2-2	CASASGISTGELFF	TGTGCCAGCGCTAGCGGGATTTCCACCGGGGAGCTGTTTTTT
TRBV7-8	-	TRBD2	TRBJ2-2	CASSLVLAGLTGELFF	TGTGCCAGCAGCTTAGTTTTAGCGGGGCTCACCGGGGAGCTGTTTTTT
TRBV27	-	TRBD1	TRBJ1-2	CASRGQGYGYTF	TGTGCCAGCAGAGGACAGGGTTATGGCTACACCTTC
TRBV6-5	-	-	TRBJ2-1	CASSYSIVGLNEQFF	TGTGCCAGCAGTTACTCGATTGTAGGTCTTAATGAGCAGTTCTTC
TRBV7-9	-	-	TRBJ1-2	CASSLGQYYGYTF	TGTGCCAGCAGCTTGGGGCAGTACTATGGCTACACCTTC
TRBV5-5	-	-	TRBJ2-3	CASSSALSSYF	TGTGCCAGCAGCTCAGCTCTGTCGTCGTATTTT
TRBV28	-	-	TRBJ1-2	CASSFLGEERSVYGYTF	TGTGCCAGCAGTTTTCTCGGGGAAGAAAGGTCAGTTTATGGCTACACCTTC
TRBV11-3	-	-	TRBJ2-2	CASSPRDSLNTGELFF	TGTGCCAGCAGCCCCCGGGACTCGCTTAACACCGGGGAGCTGTTTTTT
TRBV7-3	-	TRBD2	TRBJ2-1	CASSLNGRLAEYNEQFF	TGTGCCAGCAGCCTCAACGGCCGGCTAGCGGAGTACAATGAGCAGTTCTTC
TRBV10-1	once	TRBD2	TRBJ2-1	CASSVTGTSSYNEQFF	TGCGCCAGCAGTGTAACCGGGACTAGCTCCTACAATGAGCAGTTCTTC
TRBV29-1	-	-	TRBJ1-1	CSGSTGLAMNTEAFF	TGCAGCGGCTCTACAGGTCTTGCCATGAACACTGAAGCTTTCTTT
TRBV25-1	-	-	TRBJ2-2	CASGIGRWTNTGELFF	TGTGCCAGCGGGATCGGACGCTGGACGAACACCGGGGAGCTGTTTTTT
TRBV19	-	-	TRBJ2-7	CASSPDSYEQYF	TGTGCCAGTAGTCCCGACTCCTACGAGCAGTACTTC
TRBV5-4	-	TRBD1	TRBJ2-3	CASSLGAGGVDTQYF	TGTGCCAGCAGCTTGGGGGCAGGGGGCGTAGATACGCAGTATTTT
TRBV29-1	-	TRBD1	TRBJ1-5	CSVGGSDSGGYNQPQHF	TGCAGCGTTGGGGGGTCGGACTCAGGGGGCTACAATCAGCCCCAGCATTTT
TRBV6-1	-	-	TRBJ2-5	CASSDWQDQETQYF	TGTGCCAGCAGTGACTGGCAGGATCAAGAGACCCAGTACTTC
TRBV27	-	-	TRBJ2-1	CASSSWEVALHNEQFF	TGTGCCAGCAGTTCCTGGGAGGTAGCGCTACACAATGAGCAGTTCTTC
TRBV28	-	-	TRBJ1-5	CASSHQGRLGGNQPQHF	TGTGCCAGCAGTCATCAGGGGAGGCTAGGAGGCAATCAGCCCCAGCATTTT
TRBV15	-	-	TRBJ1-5	CATSRDSWGDQPQHF	TGTGCCACCAGCAGAGACTCGTGGGGGGATCAGCCCCAGCATTTT
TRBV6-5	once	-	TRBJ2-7	CASSYGGPAASYEQYF	TGTGCCAGCAGTTACGGGGGACCCGCCGCTTCCTACGAGCAGTACTTC
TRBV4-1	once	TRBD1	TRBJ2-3	CASSHPRQGLSTDTQYF	TGCGCCAGCAGCCACCCCCGACAGGGATTGAGCACAGATACGCAGTATTTT
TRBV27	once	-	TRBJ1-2	CASGPFSNYGYTF	TGTGCCAGCGGGCCCTTTTCTAACTATGGCTACACCTTC
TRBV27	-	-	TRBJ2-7	CASSLSRVGYEQYF	TGTGCCAGCAGTTTATCGAGGGTCGGGTACGAGCAGTACTTC
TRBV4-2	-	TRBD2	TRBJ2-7	CASSQEGLALAYEQYF	TGTGCCAGCAGCCAGGAGGGACTAGCTTTGGCCTACGAGCAGTACTTC
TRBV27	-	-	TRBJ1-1	CASSEAFF	TGTGCCAGCTCTGAAGCTTTCTTT
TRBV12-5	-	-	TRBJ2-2	CASGLNTGVAGELFF	TGTGCTAGTGGTTTGAACACGGGAGTGGCCGGGGAGCTGTTTTTT
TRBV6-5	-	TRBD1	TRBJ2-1	CASSYSTGAEQFF	TGTGCCAGCAGTTACTCGACAGGGGCCGAGCAGTTCTTC
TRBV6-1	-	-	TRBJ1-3	CASSEDQISGNTIYF	TGTGCCAGCAGTGAAGATCAGATCTCTGGAAACACCATATATTTT
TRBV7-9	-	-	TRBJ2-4	CASSHTGGEAKNIQYF	TGTGCCAGCAGCCACACGGGGGGCGAAGCCAAAAACATTCAGTACTTC
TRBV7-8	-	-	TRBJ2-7	CASSAGSAQYF	TGTGCCAGCAGCGCGGGGTCTGCGCAGTACTTC
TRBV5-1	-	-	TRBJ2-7	CASSLEEIGSYEQYF	TGCGCCAGCAGCTTGGAGGAAATCGGCTCCTACGAGCAGTACTTC
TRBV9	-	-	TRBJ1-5	CASSSSGGQPQHF	TGTGCCAGCAGCTCCAGCGGGGGGCAGCCCCAGCATTTT
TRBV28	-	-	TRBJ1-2	CASSLRAADSGEKNYGYTF	TGTGCCAGCAGTTTACGGGCAGCGGACAGCGGGGAGAAGAACTATGGCTACACCTTC
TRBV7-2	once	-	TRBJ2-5	CASSAGQGVETQYF	TGTGCCAGCAGCGCGGGACAAGGGGTAGAGACCCAGTACTTC
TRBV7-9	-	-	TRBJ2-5	CASSSGETQYF	TGTGCCAGCAGCTCCGGTGAGACCCAGTACTTC
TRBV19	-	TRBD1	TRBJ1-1	CASTADRAGDTEAFF	TGTGCCAGTACCGCCGACAGGGCGGGAGACACTGAAGCTTTCTTT
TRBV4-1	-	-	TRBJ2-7	CASSHATSHEQYF	TGCGCCAGCAGCCATGCTACTAGTCACGAGCAGTACTTC
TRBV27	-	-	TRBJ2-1	CASSSNHNEQFF	TGTGCCAGCAGTTCTAACCACAATGAGCAGTTCTTC